This T cell receptor beta chain was obtained from a study of CD8 T cells in ankylosing spondylitis. Broader study findings: Reportedly, matched ankylosing spondylitis synovial fluid was significantly enriched for disease-linked clones. A TCR beta motif made of about 8 highly homologous variants seemed typical of ankylosing spondylitis blood. Prior literature has documented some motif variants in synovial fluid and blood from reactive arthritis.

The CDR3 contains 16 residues. The trim removed 4 bases at V and 4 bases at J, leaving 9 bases unmatched. From germline, CDR1 is SGHRS and CDR2 YFSETQ. Library preparation for TCR beta used quantitative 5'-RACE with molecular barcodes. TCRdb itself ran the 5' RACE reads through MiXCR, one entry per CDR3 protein. The table records around 250,000 distinct CDR3 sequences, 15% to 20% of them present only once. This clonotype was counted only a few times. Its antigen is still unknown. This chain connects TRBV5-1 to TRBJ2-3; 10 bases fit TRBD1. The receptor comes from a male donor with ankylosing spondylitis or in good health (not recorded which). The sequenced sample consisted of blood, either unsorted or a sorted T cell fraction (not recorded which). CDR3 bases: TGCGCCAGCAGCCTTACGGGACAGGGGATCTCAGATACGCAGTATTTT. It encodes CASSLTGQGISDTQYF.